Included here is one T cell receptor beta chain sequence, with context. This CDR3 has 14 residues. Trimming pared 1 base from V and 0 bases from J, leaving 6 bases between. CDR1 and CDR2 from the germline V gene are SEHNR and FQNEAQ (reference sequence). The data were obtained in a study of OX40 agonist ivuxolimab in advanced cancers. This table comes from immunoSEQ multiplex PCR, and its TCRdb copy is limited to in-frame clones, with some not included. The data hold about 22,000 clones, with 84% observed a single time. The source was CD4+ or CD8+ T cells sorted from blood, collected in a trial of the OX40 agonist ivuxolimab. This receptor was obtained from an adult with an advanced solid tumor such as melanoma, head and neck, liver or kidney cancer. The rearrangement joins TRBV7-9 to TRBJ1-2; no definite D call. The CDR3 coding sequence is TGTGCCAGCAGCTTAGTCGCAACTAACTATGGCTACACCTTC. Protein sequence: CASSLVATNYGYTF.